The 14 T cell receptor beta chains presented below share a single source sample, sequenced in a study of untreated major depressive disorder. Measured with immunoSEQ multiplex PCR; TCRdb has only the in-frame clones, and not every one. The sample has over 20,000 clones; around 87% are singletons. Sequencing used CD4+ T cells from PBMCs. The receptors were gathered from a woman in her twenties or thirties in good health.

V is TRBV7-6 and J is TRBJ1-1; TRBD1 aligns across 8 bases. CDR3 length: 16 amino acids. Trimming at V came to 1 base and at J to 5 bases, leaving 9 bases not matched to a gene. The V gene's germline CDR1 is SGHVS and CDR2 FNYEAQ. The CDR3 DNA reads TGTGCCAGCAGCTTAGGGCAGGGGGCGCGGGGTACTGAAGCTTTCTTT. Amino acids: CASSLGQGARGTEAFF.

The chain has TRBV7-2 and TRBJ2-5; perhaps TRBD2 as D (5 bases). This CDR3 is 14 amino acids long. V dropped 3 bases and J dropped 3 bases, with 11 bases sitting between them. Germline-derived CDR1 and CDR2 are SGHTA and FQGNSA. CDR3 amino acids: CASSFNGEKETQYF. The CDR3 coding sequence is TGTGCCAGCAGCTTTAACGGGGAAAAAGAGACCCAGTACTTC. The full variable domain, completed using reference TRBV7-2 and TRBJ2-5, is GAGVSQSPSNKVTEKGKDVELRCDPISGHTALYWYRQSLGQGLEFLIYFQGNSAPDKSGLPSDRFSAERTGGSVSTLTIQRTQQEDSAVYLCASSFNGEKETQYFGPGTRLLVL.

This chain joins TRBV11-2 and TRBJ2-7; 8 positions match TRBD1. The J segment lost 2 bases and the V segment lost 5 bases, leaving 14 bases of the junction unmatched. Germline-derived CDR1 and CDR2 are SGHAT and FQNNGV. The CDR3 is 17 amino acids. The CDR3 bases are TGTGCCAGCAGCCATAAGACAGGGGTGGGAGTCACCTACGAGCAGTACTTC. This gives the protein CASSHKTGVGVTYEQYF.

This chain links TRBV5-1 with TRBJ2-7, with D possibly TRBD2 on 6 matching bases. The V end lost 4 bases, the J end lost 2 bases, and 13 bases lay between the germline ends. This CDR3 spans 14 amino acids. Germline CDR1 SGHRS, CDR2 YFSETQ. The CDR3 loop reads CASSNLGGTYEQYF. The CDR3 nucleotides are TGCGCCAGCAGCAACCTCGGGGGAACCTACGAGCAGTACTTC.

This chain connects TRBV21-1 to TRBJ1-2. TRBV21-1 is described as a pseudogene. There are 18 residues in the CDR3. The CDR3 sequence is CASSKSPGTAKRACGYTF. CDR3 in DNA: TGTGCCAGCAGCAAAAGCCCAGGGACGGCCAAACGAGCCTGCGGCTACACCTTC.

By proportion, this clone is medium-sized. The chain uses TRBV25-1 and TRBJ1-6; D is unresolved. CDR3 length: 16 residues. Per the germline V gene, CDR1 is MGHDK and CDR2 is SYGVNS. Trimming removed 6 bases at V and 0 bases at J, with 12 bases between. CDR3 nucleotides: TGTGCCAGCAGCCACCTCGGCTTCTCCTATAATTCACCCCTCCACTTT. Translation gives CASSHLGFSYNSPLHF.

The chain uses TRBV18 and TRBJ1-1; D ambiguous. This CDR3 has 15 amino acids. Deletions cut 2 bases from V and 0 bases from J, with 10 bases between. The germline V gene encodes CDR1 KGHSH and CDR2 LQKENI. The DNA of the CDR3 is TGTGCCAGCTCACCAGATCAGAAAATGAACACTGAAGCTTTCTTT. Protein sequence: CASSPDQKMNTEAFF.

CDR3 nucleotides: TGTGCCAGCTCACCCCAACCCCCGAACGAGCAGTACTTC. Amino acid sequence: CASSPQPPNEQYF. The rearrangement links TRBV18 to TRBJ2-7; no reliable D call. V lost 3 bases and J lost 5, with 11 bases in between. The length of the CDR3 is 13 residues. Germline V gene data show CDR1 as KGHSH and CDR2 as LQKENI.

The chain couples TRBV27 to TRBJ2-5; TRBD1 matches 8 bases. After removal of 5 bases from V and 4 bases from J, the junction contained 6 bases not matched to a gene. The CDR3 runs to 14 residues. The germline CDR1 and CDR2 sequences are MNHEY and SMNVEV (reference sequence). CDR3 protein: CASSRQGWGETQYF. Here the CDR3 DNA reads TGTGCCAGCAGTCGACAGGGGTGGGGAGAGACCCAGTACTTC.

This clone was detected only once. The chain has TRBV6-6 and TRBJ1-3; D might be TRBD1 (6 bases). The length of the CDR3 is 14 residues. From germline, CDR1 is MNHNY and CDR2 SVGAGI (reference sequence). The V and J ends lost 8 bases and 0 bases respectively, with 11 bases between them. CDR3 sequence (DNA): TGTGCCAGCCGTCGGGACAACTCTGGAAACACCATATATTTT. As protein: CASRRDNSGNTIYF.

This sequence joins TRBV6-5 and TRBJ2-3; unclear D gene. This CDR3 region has 14 residues. V was clipped by 0 bases and J by 6 bases, with 10 bases between them. Germline-derived CDR1 and CDR2 are MNHEY and SVGAGI. The CDR3 here is CASSYSYGPDTQYF. For the CDR3, the DNA is TGTGCCAGCAGTTACTCCTATGGGCCGGATACGCAGTATTTT.

The J gene is TRBJ1-6, the V gene TRBV28, with D possibly TRBD1 on 5 matching bases. This CDR3 spans 15 amino acids. Trimming cost V 7 bases and J 5 bases, with 15 bases left between them. CDR1 and CDR2 (germline): MDHEN, SYDVKM. CDR3 sequence reads: CASTPGGRDNSPLHF. In nucleotides, the CDR3 is TGTGCCAGCACCCCGGGGGGGAGGGATAATTCACCCCTCCACTTT.

CDR3 sequence: CASSLTGGGFYEQYF. For the CDR3, the DNA is TGTGCCAGCAGTTTAACCGGGGGAGGCTTCTACGAGCAGTACTTC. The chain couples TRBV28 to TRBJ2-7, with D maybe TRBD2 (6 bases). Trimming stripped 2 bases from V and 3 bases from J, with 14 bases between. This CDR3 has 15 amino acids. CDR1 MDHEN and CDR2 SYDVKM come from the germline V gene.

The rearrangement joins TRBV5-5 to TRBJ1-1; D is unresolved. V lost 2 bases to trimming and J lost 4 bases, with 21 bases between them. There are 17 residues in the CDR3. Germline V CDR1 and CDR2: SGHKS, YYEKEE (reference sequence). The CDR3 DNA follows: TGTGCCAGCAGCTTAATGGCAGAGGTTGTATCGGGCACTGAAGCTTTCTTT. Residues: CASSLMAEVVSGTEAFF.